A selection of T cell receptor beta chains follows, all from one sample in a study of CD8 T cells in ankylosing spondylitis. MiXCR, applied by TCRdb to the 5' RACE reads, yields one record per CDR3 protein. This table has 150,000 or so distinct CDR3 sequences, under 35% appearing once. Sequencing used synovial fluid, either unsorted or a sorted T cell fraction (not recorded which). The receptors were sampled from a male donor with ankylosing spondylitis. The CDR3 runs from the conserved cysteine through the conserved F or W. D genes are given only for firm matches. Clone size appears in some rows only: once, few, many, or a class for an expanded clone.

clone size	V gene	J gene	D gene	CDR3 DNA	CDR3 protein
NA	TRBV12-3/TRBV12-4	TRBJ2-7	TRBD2	TGTGCCAGCAGCCGTAGCGGGCAGAGCTCCTACGAGCAGTACTTC	CASSRSGQSSYEQYF
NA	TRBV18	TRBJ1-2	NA	TGTGCCAGCTCACCGGCGGGCAGGGAAGACTATGGCTACACCTTC	CASSPAGREDYGYTF
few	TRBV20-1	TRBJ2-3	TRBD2	TGCAGTGCTGAAAAAAAGCGGGGGAGTAGCACAGATACGCAGTATTTT	CSAEKKRGSSTDTQYF
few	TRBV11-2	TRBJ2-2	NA	TGTGCCAGCAGCTTCCGGGAGAATCAGGACACCGGGGAGCTGTTTTTT	CASSFRENQDTGELFF
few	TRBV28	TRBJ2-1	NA	TGTGCCAGCATCGGTAATAATGAGCAGTTCTTC	CASIGNNEQFF
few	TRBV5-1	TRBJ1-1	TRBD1	TGCGCCAGCAGCCTGGGTCACAGGGGGCAGATCACTGAAGCTTTCTTT	CASSLGHRGQITEAFF
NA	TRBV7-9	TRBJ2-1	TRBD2	TGTGCCAGCAGCTTAGGGCACGGACTAGCGGGGTACAATGAGCAGTTCTTC	CASSLGHGLAGYNEQFF
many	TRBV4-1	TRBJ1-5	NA	TGCGCCAGCAGCCAAGACGGAGGGATAGGCAATCAGCCCCAGCATTTT	CASSQDGGIGNQPQHF
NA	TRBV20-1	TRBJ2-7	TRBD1	TGCAGTGCTGGAACAGGGGCCTACGAGCAGTACTTC	CSAGTGAYEQYF
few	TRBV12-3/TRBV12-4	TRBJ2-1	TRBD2	TGTGCCAGCAGCCATCGGACTAGCGGGCTGGGCGGTCCCTTTTACAATGAGCAGTTCTTC	CASSHRTSGLGGPFYNEQFF
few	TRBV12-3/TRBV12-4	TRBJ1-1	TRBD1	TGTGCCAGCAGTTTAGCGCTAAGCGGCAGGGGGACTGAAGCTTTCTTT	CASSLALSGRGTEAFF
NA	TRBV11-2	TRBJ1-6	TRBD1	TGTGCCAGCAGCCGAGGCCTCCGGGACAGGGGTTATAATTCACCCCTCCACTTT	CASSRGLRDRGYNSPLHF
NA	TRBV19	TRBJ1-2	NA	TGTGCCAGTAGTATACAGGCGTCTAACTATGGCTACACCTTC	CASSIQASNYGYTF
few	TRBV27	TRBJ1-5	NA	TGTGCCAGCAGTTTGTTATCCCCCCGGGACAAGGATCAGCCCCAGCATTTT	CASSLLSPRDKDQPQHF
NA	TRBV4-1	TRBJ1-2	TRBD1	TGCGCCAGCAGCCAAGATGGGGGACAGGTTCGGGATAACTATGGCTACACCTTC	CASSQDGGQVRDNYGYTF
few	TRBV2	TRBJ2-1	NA	TGTGCCAGCAGTGCTCGGACGGAGCAGTTCTTC	CASSARTEQFF
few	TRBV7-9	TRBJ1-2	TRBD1	TGTGCCAGCAGCTCAACAGGGGGGGTTCACTTC	CASSSTGGVHF
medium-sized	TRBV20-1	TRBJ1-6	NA	TGCAGTGCAAAGACAGGTCCGAGCTCACCCCTCCACTTT	CSAKTGPSSPLHF
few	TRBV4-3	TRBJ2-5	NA	TGCGCCAGCAGCCAACCGCAACCACTGGAAAACAGGGGAGGTGGGGAGACCCAGTACTTC	CASSQPQPLENRGGGETQYF
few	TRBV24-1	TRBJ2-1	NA	TGTGCCACCAGTGACTCCCGGGACCGCAGGTTCTTC	CATSDSRDRRFF
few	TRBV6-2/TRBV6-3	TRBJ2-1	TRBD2	TGTGCCAGCAGTTACCTAGCGGGAGCGAGGTACAATGAGCAGTTCTTC	CASSYLAGARYNEQFF
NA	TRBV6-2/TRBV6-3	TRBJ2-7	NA	TGTGCCAGCGGCAGTGACCTCTACGAGCAGTACTTC	CASGSDLYEQYF
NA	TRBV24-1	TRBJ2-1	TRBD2	TGTGCCACCAGTGACCCCGGGACTAGCGGGAGCTATGAGCAGTTCTTC	CATSDPGTSGSYEQFF
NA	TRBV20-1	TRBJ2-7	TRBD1	TGCAGTGCTAACCCTGCCGGGACAGCCACCTACGAGCAGTACTTC	CSANPAGTATYEQYF
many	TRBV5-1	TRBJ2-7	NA	TGCGCCAGCAGCTTGGTCCAGGCATCGGAACGTGAGCAGTACTTC	CASSLVQASEREQYF
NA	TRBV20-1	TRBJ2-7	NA	TGCAGTGCTAGAGGCCTAGCGCCCAGCTCCTACGAGCAGTACTTC	CSARGLAPSSYEQYF
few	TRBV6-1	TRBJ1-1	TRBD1	TGTGCCAGCAGGACCGGGACAGGAGGAGCTTTCTTT	CASRTGTGGAFF
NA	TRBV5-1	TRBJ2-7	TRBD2	TGCGCCAGCAGCTTGGATAGCGGGAGGGTGAACGAGCAGTACTTC	CASSLDSGRVNEQYF
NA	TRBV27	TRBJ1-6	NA	TGTGCCAGCAGTCCATCGGGTTTGGGCGGTAATTCACCCCTCCACTTT	CASSPSGLGGNSPLHF
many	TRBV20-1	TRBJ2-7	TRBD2	TGCAGTGCCAAGACGTTTCGGGAGGGTAACGAGCAGTACTTC	CSAKTFREGNEQYF
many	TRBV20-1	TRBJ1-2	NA	TGCAGTGCTAGACCGAATAACTATGGCTACACCTTC	CSARPNNYGYTF
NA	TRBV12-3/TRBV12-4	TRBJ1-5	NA	TGTGCCAGCAGTAACAGGGATTATCAGCCCCAGCATTTT	CASSNRDYQPQHF
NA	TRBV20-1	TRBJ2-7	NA	TGCAGTGCTAGAGTTGCCTTGGGGTCCTACGAGCAGTACTTC	CSARVALGSYEQYF
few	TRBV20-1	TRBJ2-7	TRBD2	TGCAGTGCTAGTTTGGCAGCGGGGGGTTCCTACGAGCAGTACTTC	CSASLAAGGSYEQYF
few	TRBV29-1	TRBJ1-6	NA	TGCAGCGTTAGGACGGGAACTACGACACCCCTCCACTTT	CSVRTGTTTPLHF
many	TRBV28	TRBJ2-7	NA	TGTGCCAGCAGCGCGGAGTTGGGTACCTACGAGCAGTACTTC	CASSAELGTYEQYF
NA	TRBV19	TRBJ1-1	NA	TGTGCCAGTAGTATCGGGGTGGGGCGTATGAACACTGAAGCTTTCTTT	CASSIGVGRMNTEAFF
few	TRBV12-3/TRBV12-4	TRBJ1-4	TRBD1	TGTGCCAGCAGTCCCGGACAGGGTAGTGGTGAAAAACTGTTTTTT	CASSPGQGSGEKLFF
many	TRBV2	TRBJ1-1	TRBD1	TGTGCCAGCAGGCCACAGGGGGAGAACACTGAAGCTTTCTTT	CASRPQGENTEAFF
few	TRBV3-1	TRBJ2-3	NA	TGTGCCAGCAGCCAAGAACTTGTGGTGGGGGCAGATACGCAGTATTTT	CASSQELVVGADTQYF
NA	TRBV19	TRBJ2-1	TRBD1	TGTGCCAGTAGCCAACAGACAGGGATTAACAATGAGCAGTTCTTC	CASSQQTGINNEQFF
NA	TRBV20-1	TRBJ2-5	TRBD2	TGCAGTGCTAGACTAGCGGGGCTCCAAGAGACCCAGTACTTC	CSARLAGLQETQYF
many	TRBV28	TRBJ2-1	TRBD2	TGTGCCAGCAGTTTAGGGCGGCTAGCGGGTTTCATTGAGCAGTTCTTC	CASSLGRLAGFIEQFF
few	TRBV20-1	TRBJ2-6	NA	TGCAGTGCGGCGGGGTCTGGGGCCAACGTCCTGACTTTC	CSAAGSGANVLTF
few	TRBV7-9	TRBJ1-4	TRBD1	TGTGCCAGCAGCTTAGCGGGGACAGCCGAAAAACTGTTTTTT	CASSLAGTAEKLFF
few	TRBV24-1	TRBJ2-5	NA	TGTGCCACCAGTGATTTCGTTTCCGGGACCCAGTACTTC	CATSDFVSGTQYF
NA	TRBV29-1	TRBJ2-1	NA	TGCAGCGTTTGGGGGGGCCTCTCCTACAATGAGCAGTTCTTC	CSVWGGLSYNEQFF
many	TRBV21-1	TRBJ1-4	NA	TGTGCCAGCAGCGACGACATTGCAACTAATGAAAAACTGTTTTTT	CASSDDIATNEKLFF
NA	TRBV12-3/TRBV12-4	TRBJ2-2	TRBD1	TGTGCCAGCAAACAGGGGACCGGGGAGCTGTTTTTT	CASKQGTGELFF
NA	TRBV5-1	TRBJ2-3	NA	TGCGCCAGCAGGCCTCCACAGGGAAAGACAGATACGCAGTATTTT	CASRPPQGKTDTQYF
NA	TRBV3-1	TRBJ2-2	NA	TGTGCCAGCAGCCAAAAAACAGGGAACACCGGGGAGCTGTTTTTT	CASSQKTGNTGELFF
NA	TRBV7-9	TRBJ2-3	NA	TGTGCCAGCAGCTTAGGCGGGCCCGCCACAGATACGCAGTATTTT	CASSLGGPATDTQYF
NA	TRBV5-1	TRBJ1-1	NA	TGCGCCAGCAGCTACGAGAGGCTAACTGACACTGAAGCTTTCTTT	CASSYERLTDTEAFF
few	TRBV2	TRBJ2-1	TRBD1	TGTGCCAGCAGCCGGGACAGGGGGTCTTGGTATGAGCAGTTCTTC	CASSRDRGSWYEQFF
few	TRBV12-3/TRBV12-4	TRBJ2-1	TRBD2	TGTGCCAGCAAGTCTAGCGGGAGGTGGGACAATGAGCAGTTCTTC	CASKSSGRWDNEQFF
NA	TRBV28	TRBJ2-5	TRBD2	TGTGCCAGCAGCGGACTAGCGGGGCAAGAGACCCAGTACTTC	CASSGLAGQETQYF
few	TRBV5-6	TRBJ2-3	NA	TGTGCCAGCAGCCGGGACCTCCTCTTAAAAAATACGCAGTATTTT	CASSRDLLLKNTQYF
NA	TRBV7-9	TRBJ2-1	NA	TGTGCCAGCAGCCCGAGCGGAGCCGCCTACAATGAGCAGTTCTTC	CASSPSGAAYNEQFF
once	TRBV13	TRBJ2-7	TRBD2	TGTGCCACTCTAAGGGCGGCTAGCGGGATAAGCTACGAGCAGTACTTC	CATLRAASGISYEQYF
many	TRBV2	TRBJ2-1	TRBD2	TGTGCCAGCAGTCTCGGACTAGCGGTAATCTCCTACAATGAGCAGTTCTTC	CASSLGLAVISYNEQFF